Below are 4 T cell receptor beta chains sequenced from a single sample in a study of CD8 T cells in Susac syndrome. Random hexamers served to reverse transcribe roughly 0.5 to 1 ug RNA. TCRdb re-derived calls from the immunoSEQ multiplex PCR reads in MiXCR, one entry per CDR3 protein. The repertoire holds some 180,000 distinct CDR3 sequences, with approximately 94% as singletons. Sequencing was performed on CD4+ T cells from PBMCs. These receptors were taken from a human donor in good health.

This clonotype was observed once. The V gene is TRBV7-3, the J gene TRBJ1-2, with 7 positions matching TRBD1. Germline V gives CDR1 SGHTA, CDR2 FQGTGA. The CDR3 runs to 16 residues. With V trimmed by 4 bases and J by 3 bases, 11 bases remained unmatched. CDR3 DNA sequence: TGTGCCAGCAGCTCACGACAGGGAACCCTATACTATGGCTACACCTTC. It codes for CASSSRQGTLYYGYTF.

This chain uses TRBV19 with TRBJ2-3, with D possibly TRBD2 on 6 matching bases. V was shortened by 3 bases and J by 4 bases, with 11 bases between the two germline ends. The CDR3 consists of 14 residues. From germline, CDR1 is LNHDA and CDR2 SQIVND (reference sequence). The CDR3 DNA follows: TGTGCCAGTAGTATTCGGGCTAGCGCAGATACGCAGTATTTT. This sequence encodes CASSIRASADTQYF. Variable domain in full (rest from reference TRBV19 and TRBJ2-3): DGGITQSPKYLFRKEGQNVTLSCEQNLNHDAMYWYRQDPGQGLRLIYYSQIVNDFQKGDIAEGYSVSREKKESFPLTVTSAQKNPTAFYLCASSIRASADTQYFGPGTRLTVL.

This chain joins TRBV20-1 and TRBJ2-3; D gene uncertain. Trimming removed 1 base from V and 0 bases from J, with 23 bases in between. Germline V CDR1 and CDR2: DFQATT, SNEGSKA (reference sequence). The CDR3 is 19 residues long. The CDR3 DNA reads as TGCAGTGCTAGAGCACAGAGTCGTAGACATTTAACTAGCACAGATACGCAGTATTTT. As protein: CSARAQSRRHLTSTDTQYF.

The CDR3 nucleotides read TGTGCCAGCAGGCCCTACGGAGGGGATGAGCAGTTCTTC. Translating gives CASRPYGGDEQFF. The chain couples TRBV6-5 to TRBJ2-1; TRBD2 might be the D (6 bases). Germline V gene lookup returns CDR1 MNHEY and CDR2 SVGAGI. This CDR3 comprises 13 residues. The V gene lost 6 bases and the J gene lost 8 bases, with 14 bases spanning the gap.